Each of the 23 T cell receptor beta chains below was sequenced from the same sample in a study of blood T cell repertoires in COVID-19. Libraries were prepared by immunoSEQ multiplex PCR; TCRdb keeps only in-frame clonotypes and omits some of them. The data show 400,000 to 550,000 clones, around 89% seen once. Sample: peripheral blood. The source is a woman in her thirties with acute or convalescent COVID-19.

The chain uses TRBV30 and TRBJ1-1; 7 positions agree with TRBD1. V gave up 2 bases and J gave up 3 bases; unmatched junction bases: 6. The CDR3 totals 14 residues. From germline, CDR1 is GTSNPN and CDR2 SVGIG (reference sequence). The CDR3 DNA follows: TGTGCCTGGAGTACTAGGGGGCGAGACACTGAAGCTTTCTTT. This sequence encodes CAWSTRGRDTEAFF.

This CDR3 reads CASRTQDKDEQYF. The CDR3 DNA is TGTGCCAGTAGGACACAGGACAAGGACGAGCAGTACTTC. The chain joins TRBV19 to TRBJ2-7; possibly TRBD1 for D (5 bases). With 6 bases removed from V and 5 bases from J, the gap between germline ends came to 14 bases. There are 13 residues in the CDR3. Germline V lookup: CDR1 LNHDA, CDR2 SQIVND (reference sequence).

The V call is TRBV30, the J call TRBJ2-7; tentatively, D is TRBD1 (5 bases). V was trimmed by 1 base and J by 2 bases, leaving 15 bases between them. Looked up from germline, CDR1 is GTSNPN and CDR2 is SVGIG (reference sequence). The CDR3 covers 15 residues. The CDR3, as DNA: TGTGCCTGGAGTGCCGGTGGGCAGGGCACCTACGAGCAGTACTTC. Its protein is CAWSAGGQGTYEQYF.

The chain couples TRBV6-5 to TRBJ2-1; D possibly corresponds to TRBD2 (5 bases). V lost 0 bases and J 8 bases, leaving 8 bases between the germline ends. CDR3 length: 13 amino acids. Germline loops: CDR1 MNHEY, CDR2 SVGAGI. CDR3 sequence: CASSYSGAYEQFF. The DNA for the CDR3 is TGTGCCAGCAGTTACTCGGGAGCTTATGAGCAGTTCTTC.

V usage is TRBV2 and J usage is TRBJ2-7, with a weak D call TRBD1 (6 bases). The CDR3 loop spans 15 amino acids. The germline V and J ends were trimmed by 6 bases and 0 bases, with 15 bases remaining between them. Per the germline V gene, CDR1 is SNHLY and CDR2 is FYNNEI. The CDR3 nucleotides read TGTGCCAGCAGGGGGGACACGGTATTCTCCTACGAGCAGTACTTC. Translated: CASRGDTVFSYEQYF.

The rearrangement links TRBV10-3 to TRBJ2-3; TRBD2 matches at 10 bases. CDR3 length equals 13 residues. J lost 5 bases, V lost 5 bases, and 1 base had no gene match. Per germline, CDR1 ENHRY and CDR2 SYGVKD. DNA for the CDR3: TGTGCCATCAGTAGCGGGGGGGGAGATACGCAGTATTTT. As protein: CAISSGGGDTQYF.

The chain is built from TRBV4-2 and TRBJ2-3; 8 nucleotides agree with TRBD2. The length of the CDR3 is 15 residues. J gave up 0 bases and V 9 bases, and 8 bases lay outside the gene matches. The germline V gene encodes CDR1 LGHNA and CDR2 YNFKEQ. CDR3 loop: CASSFSGASTDTQYF. The CDR3 nucleotides are TGTGCCAGTTCGTTTAGCGGGGCAAGCACAGATACGCAGTATTTT.

V is TRBV11-2 and J is TRBJ1-2; D ambiguous. Germline CDR1 SGHAT, CDR2 FQNNGV. Between the trimmed V and J ends, which lost 5 bases and 6 bases, there was a span of 13 bases. CDR3 length: 13 residues. The CDR3 DNA reads TGTGCCAGCAGCCCCGGCCTAGGAGATGGCTACACCTTC. Translating it yields CASSPGLGDGYTF.

This clone was recorded a few times. The chain employs TRBV23-1 and TRBJ1-1; 11 nucleotides line up with TRBD1. TRBV23-1 is treated as an ORF (open reading frame) with a function not yet certain. This CDR3 comprises 17 residues. The J segment lost 4 bases and the V segment lost 4 bases, leaving 11 bases of the junction unmatched. As DNA, the CDR3 is TGCGCCAGCAGTCGACCGGACAGGGGGCGAATTGGCACTGAAGCTTTCTTT. This gives the protein CASSRPDRGRIGTEAFF.

This sequence joins TRBV4-2 and TRBJ2-1, with 10 bases matching TRBD2. CDR3 length equals 15 residues. V lost 0 bases and J lost 8; bases outside the gene matches: 4. CDR1 is LGHNA, CDR2 YNFKEQ, per germline. As DNA, the CDR3 is TGTGCCAGCAGCCAAGACCAGCGGGGGGGCGATGAGCAGTTCTTC. It encodes CASSQDQRGGDEQFF.

The chain uses TRBV9 and TRBJ2-4; TRBD2 aligns across 8 bases. CDR1 and CDR2 from the germline V gene are SGDLS and YYNGEE. V gave up 4 bases and J gave up 15 bases; unmatched junction bases: 12. This CDR3 has 13 residues. CDR3 sequence: CASSPYMAGGLYF. For the CDR3, the DNA is TGTGCCAGCAGCCCATACATGGCGGGGGGTCTGTACTTC.

The rearrangement joins TRBV2 to TRBJ1-5; a possible D gene is TRBD1 (6 bases). Trimming took off 6 bases at V and 4 bases at J, with 13 bases between the two ends. Per the germline V gene, CDR1 is SNHLY and CDR2 is FYNNEI. There are 14 residues in the CDR3. In DNA, the CDR3 is TGTGCCAGCAGCCCTGGACAGACTAATCAGCCCCAGCATTTT. Translated: CASSPGQTNQPQHF.

The CDR3 coding sequence is TGTGCCAGCTCACCACGGGATAGCGGGGGTGAACGCTCCTACGAGCAGTACTTC. This gives the protein CASSPRDSGGERSYEQYF. The chain carries TRBV18 and TRBJ2-7; 9 bases map to TRBD2. The ends lost 1 base at V and 0 bases at J; junction bases unmatched: 10. The germline V gene encodes CDR1 KGHSH and CDR2 LQKENI. The CDR3 has 18 amino acids.

This chain joins TRBV5-1 and TRBJ2-7; D may be TRBD1 (6 bases). Germline V gene data show CDR1 as SGHRS and CDR2 as YFSETQ. V lost 1 base, J lost 5 bases, and 10 bases lay in between. The CDR3 sequence is 13 residues long. CDR3 amino acids: CASSLPTGHEQYF. The CDR3 region has the DNA TGCGCCAGCAGCTTGCCGACAGGCCACGAGCAGTACTTC.

The J gene is TRBJ2-2, the V gene TRBV11-2; 7 bases fit TRBD2. The CDR3 extends over 15 amino acids. The V gene end was trimmed by 2 bases and the J gene end by 6 bases; junction bases not matched to a gene: 6. Germline V gene data show CDR1 as SGHAT and CDR2 as FQNNGV. For the CDR3, the DNA is TGTGCCAGCAGCTTATTTACGGGAGGCTCCGGGGAGCTGTTTTTT. Translation: CASSLFTGGSGELFF.

Here the CDR3 DNA reads TGTGCCAGCAGCATACAAAAAACCTACGAGCAGTACTTC. Translated, it gives CASSIQKTYEQYF. The V and J genes are TRBV4-2 and TRBJ2-7; D gene ambiguous. The CDR3 runs to 13 residues. V lost 5 bases and J lost 2, with 10 bases in between. The germline CDR1 and CDR2 sequences are LGHNA and YNFKEQ.

The chain joins TRBV4-1 to TRBJ1-1; TRBD1 matches 7 bases. The CDR3 runs 15 residues. With V trimmed by 0 bases and J by 5 bases, 6 bases remained unmatched. Germline V CDR1 and CDR2: MGHRA, YSYEKL. CDR3 nucleotides: TGCGCCAGCAGCCAAGATGACAGGGCGGGGACTGAAGCTTTCTTT. Translated: CASSQDDRAGTEAFF.

The chain links TRBV2 to TRBJ1-6, with 7 bases matching TRBD1. V shed 6 bases and J 5 bases; nucleotides not matched to a gene: 4. Germline CDR1 and CDR2: SNHLY and FYNNEI. The CDR3 has 14 amino acids. CDR3 region: CASSTGANNSPLHF. The CDR3 DNA reads as TGTGCCAGCAGCACAGGGGCGAATAATTCACCCCTCCACTTT. Looking up the rest from reference TRBV2 and TRBJ1-6 gives the full variable domain: EPEVTQTPSHQVTQMGQEVILRCVPISNHLYFYWYRQILGQKVEFLVSFYNNEISEKSEIFDDQFSVERPDGSNFTLKIRSTKLEDSAMYFCASSTGANNSPLHFGNGTRLTVT.

V gene TRBV23-1 combines with J gene TRBJ1-1; TRBD1 matches at 9 bases. TRBV23-1 is treated as an ORF (open reading frame) with a function not yet certain. This CDR3 is built from 15 residues. Germline trimming cut 7 bases from V and 2 bases from J; bases unmatched to any gene: 8. The CDR3 loop reads CASNPGQGFNTEAFF. The CDR3 nucleotides read TGCGCCAGCAACCCGGGACAGGGTTTCAACACTGAAGCTTTCTTT.

This chain joins TRBV5-1 and TRBJ2-3; 10 bases line up with TRBD1. Germline V lookup: CDR1 SGHRS, CDR2 YFSETQ. J gave up 6 bases and V 5 bases, and 6 bases lay outside the gene matches. The CDR3 length is 14 residues. CDR3 sequence: CASSPGQGSDTQYF. In DNA form, the CDR3 reads TGCGCCAGCAGTCCGGGACAGGGGTCCGATACGCAGTATTTT.

The chain combines TRBV30 with TRBJ2-1; 9 bases match TRBD1. The CDR3 loop spans 14 amino acids. Per the germline V gene, CDR1 is GTSNPN and CDR2 is SVGIG (reference sequence). The V segment lost 4 bases and the J segment 9 bases; nucleotides outside the gene matches: 10. CDR3: CAWIHRGRLLEQFF. DNA of the CDR3: TGTGCCTGGATTCACAGGGGGCGCTTACTTGAGCAGTTCTTC.

The gene calls are TRBV6-5 and TRBJ1-4; TRBD1 might be the D (5 bases). V dropped 10 bases and J dropped 1 base, with 13 bases sitting between them. The germline V gene has CDR1 MNHEY and CDR2 SVGAGI. This CDR3 is 14 amino acids long. The CDR3 DNA reads as TGTGCCATCAATTCCAGGGTAACTAATGAAAAACTGTTTTTT. As protein: CAINSRVTNEKLFF.

The chain couples TRBV2 to TRBJ1-1; no clear D. The CDR3 is 13 amino acids. CDR1 is SNHLY, CDR2 FYNNEI, per germline. V was pared by 7 bases and J by 1 base, with 10 bases between. The CDR3 sequence is CASNERQNTEAFF. DNA of the CDR3: TGTGCCAGCAACGAAAGACAGAACACTGAAGCTTTCTTT.